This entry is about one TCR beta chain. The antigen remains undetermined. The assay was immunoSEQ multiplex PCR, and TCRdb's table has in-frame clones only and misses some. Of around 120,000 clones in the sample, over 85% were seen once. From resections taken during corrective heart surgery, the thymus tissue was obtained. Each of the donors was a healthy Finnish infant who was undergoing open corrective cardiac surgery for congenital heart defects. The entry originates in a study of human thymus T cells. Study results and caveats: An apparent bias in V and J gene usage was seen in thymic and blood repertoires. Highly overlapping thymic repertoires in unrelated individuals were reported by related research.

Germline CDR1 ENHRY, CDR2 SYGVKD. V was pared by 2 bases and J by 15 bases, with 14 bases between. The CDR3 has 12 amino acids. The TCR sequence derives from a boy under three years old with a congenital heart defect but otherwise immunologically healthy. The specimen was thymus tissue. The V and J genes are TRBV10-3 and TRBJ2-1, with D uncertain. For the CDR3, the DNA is TGTGCCATCAGTGAGCCGGACCAGGTGGGGTTCTTC. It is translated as CAISEPDQVGFF.